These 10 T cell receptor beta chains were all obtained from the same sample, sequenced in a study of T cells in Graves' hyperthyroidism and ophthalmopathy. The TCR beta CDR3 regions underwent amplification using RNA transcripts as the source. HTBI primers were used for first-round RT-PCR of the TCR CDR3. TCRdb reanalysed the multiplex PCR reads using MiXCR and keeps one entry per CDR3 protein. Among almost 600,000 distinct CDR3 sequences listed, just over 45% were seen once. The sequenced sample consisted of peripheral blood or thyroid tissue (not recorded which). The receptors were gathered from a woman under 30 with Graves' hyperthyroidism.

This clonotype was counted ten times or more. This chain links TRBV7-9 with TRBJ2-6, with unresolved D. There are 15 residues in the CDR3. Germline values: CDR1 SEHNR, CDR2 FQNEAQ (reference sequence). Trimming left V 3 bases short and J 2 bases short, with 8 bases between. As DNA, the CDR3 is TGTGCCAGCAGCTTGCTTGGCCCTGGGGCCAACGTCCTGACTTTC. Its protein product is CASSLLGPGANVLTF.

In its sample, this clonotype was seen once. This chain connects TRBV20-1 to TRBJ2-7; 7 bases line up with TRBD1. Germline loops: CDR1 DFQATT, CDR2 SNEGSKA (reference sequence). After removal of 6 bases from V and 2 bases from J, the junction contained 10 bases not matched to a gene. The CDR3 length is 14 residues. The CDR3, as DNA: TGCAGTGCCAGCAGCCCAGGGACAGCCTACGAGCAGTACTTC. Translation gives CSASSPGTAYEQYF.

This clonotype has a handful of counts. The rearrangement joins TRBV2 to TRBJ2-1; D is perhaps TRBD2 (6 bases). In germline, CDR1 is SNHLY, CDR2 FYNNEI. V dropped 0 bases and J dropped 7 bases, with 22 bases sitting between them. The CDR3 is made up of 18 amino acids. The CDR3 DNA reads TGTGCCAGCAGTGAAGCAGCGAAGGGTTGGAGGGGTCGTAATGAGCAGTTCTTC. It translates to CASSEAAKGWRGRNEQFF. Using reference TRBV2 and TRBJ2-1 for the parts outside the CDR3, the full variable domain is EPEVTQTPSHQVTQMGQEVILRCVPISNHLYFYWYRQILGQKVEFLVSFYNNEISEKSEIFDDQFSVERPDGSNFTLKIRSTKLEDSAMYFCASSEAAKGWRGRNEQFFGPGTRLTVL.

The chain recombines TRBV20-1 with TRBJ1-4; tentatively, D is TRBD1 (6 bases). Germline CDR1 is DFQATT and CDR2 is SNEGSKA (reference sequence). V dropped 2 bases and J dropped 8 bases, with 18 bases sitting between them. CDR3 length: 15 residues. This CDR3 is CSARTRQDFGEKLFF. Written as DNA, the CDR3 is TGCAGTGCTAGAACAAGACAGGACTTTGGCGAAAAACTGTTTTTT.

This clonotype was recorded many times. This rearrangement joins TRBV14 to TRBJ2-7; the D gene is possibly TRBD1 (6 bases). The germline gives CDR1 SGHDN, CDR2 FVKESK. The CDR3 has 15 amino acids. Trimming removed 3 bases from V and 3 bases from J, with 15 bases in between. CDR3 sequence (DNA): TGTGCCAGCAGCCACCCCGGGACACATTTCTACGAGCAGTACTTC. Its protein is CASSHPGTHFYEQYF.

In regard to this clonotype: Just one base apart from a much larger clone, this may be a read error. The CDR3 sequence is CASSLTGTANEKLFF. The CDR3 nucleotides are TGCGCCAGCAGCTTAACAGGTACAGCTAATGAAAAACTGTTTTTT. The chain recombines TRBV5-1 with TRBJ1-4, with D possibly TRBD1 on 5 matching bases. Trimming removed 2 bases from V and 3 bases from J, with 11 bases in between. This CDR3 has 15 amino acids. CDR1 and CDR2 (germline): SGHRS, YFSETQ.

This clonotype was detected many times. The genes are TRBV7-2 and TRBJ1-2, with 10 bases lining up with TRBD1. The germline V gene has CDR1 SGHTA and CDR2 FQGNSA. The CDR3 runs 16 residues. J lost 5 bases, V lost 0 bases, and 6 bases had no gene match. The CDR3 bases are TGTGCCAGCAGCTTAGCCCTGTGGGACAGGGGTTATGGCTACACCTTC. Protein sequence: CASSLALWDRGYGYTF.

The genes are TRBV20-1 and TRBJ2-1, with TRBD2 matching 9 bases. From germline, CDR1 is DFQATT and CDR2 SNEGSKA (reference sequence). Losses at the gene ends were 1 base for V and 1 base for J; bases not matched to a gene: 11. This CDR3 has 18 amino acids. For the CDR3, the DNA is TGCAGTGCTAGAGGTTCGTCCGGCGGGAGGGCGTCCTACAATGAGCAGTTCTTC. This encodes CSARGSSGGRASYNEQFF.

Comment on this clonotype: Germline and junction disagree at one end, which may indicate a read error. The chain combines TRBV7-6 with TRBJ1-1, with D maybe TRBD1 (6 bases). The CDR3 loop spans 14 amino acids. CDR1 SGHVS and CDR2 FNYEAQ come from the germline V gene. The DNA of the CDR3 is TGTACCAGCACCTCAGGGGCGATGAACACTGAAGCTTTCTTT. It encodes CTSTSGAMNTEAFF.

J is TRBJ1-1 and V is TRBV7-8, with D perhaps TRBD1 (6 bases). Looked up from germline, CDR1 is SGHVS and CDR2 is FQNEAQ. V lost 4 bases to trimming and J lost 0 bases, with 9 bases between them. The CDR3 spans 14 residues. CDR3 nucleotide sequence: TGTGCCAGCAGCTGGAACAGGGTGAACACTGAAGCTTTCTTT. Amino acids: CASSWNRVNTEAFF.